Shown below are 24 T cell receptor beta chains from a single sample sequenced in a study of blood T cell repertoires in COVID-19 (dated by TCRdb to 2019 to 2021). Libraries were prepared through the immunoSEQ multiplex PCR assay. TCRdb limited this immuneACCESS table to in-frame rearrangements with V and J called. A share of clones is missing; checked studies link under half to unresolved V genes, and the rest is unexplained. The sample includes over 40,000 clones, with about nine tenths observed a single time. The ten most abundant clones make up under 3.5% of the sample. Sequenced material: peripheral blood. These TCRs come from a man older than 75 with acute or convalescent COVID-19.

The V gene is TRBV6-2 or TRBV6-3, the J gene TRBJ1-6, with D perhaps TRBD1 (6 bases). Per the germline V gene, CDR1 is MNHEY and CDR2 is SVGEGT. V lost 4 bases and J 7 bases, leaving 11 bases between the germline ends. The CDR3 consists of 14 residues. CDR3 in amino acids: CASSWGQKNSPLHF. The CDR3 coding sequence is TGTGCCAGCAGTTGGGGACAAAAAAATTCACCCCTCCACTTT.

The V call is TRBV7-8, the J call TRBJ2-3, with TRBD2 identical over 9 bases. With 9 bases clipped from V and 5 bases from J, the junction kept 6 bases outside the gene matches. Germline values: CDR1 SGHVS, CDR2 FQNEAQ. The CDR3 totals 13 residues. CDR3 residues: CASASGALDTQYF. Written as DNA, the CDR3 is TGTGCCAGTGCTAGCGGGGCTCTAGATACGCAGTATTTT.

The V and J genes are TRBV12-5 and TRBJ1-1; tentatively, D is TRBD1 (5 bases). CDR3 length: 11 residues. The germline CDR1 and CDR2 sequences are LGHNT and FRNRAP. Trimming cost V 7 bases and J 7 bases, with 10 bases left between them. In nucleotides, the CDR3 is TGTGCTAGTGCCTCGGGGGATGAAGCTTTCTTT. It encodes CASASGDEAFF.

Only a few counts were recorded for this clone. This chain connects TRBV7-9 to TRBJ2-3; 8 bases match TRBD2. Germline loops: CDR1 SEHNR, CDR2 FQNEAQ (reference sequence). This CDR3 is built from 15 residues. J lost 1 base, V lost 2 bases, and 2 bases had no gene match. As DNA, the CDR3 is TGTGCCAGCAGCTTATTGCGGGGGGGCACAGATACGCAGTATTTT. This sequence encodes CASSLLRGGTDTQYF.

The chain is built from TRBV6-5 and TRBJ2-1; weak D call: TRBD1 (5 bases). This CDR3 comprises 13 residues. V lost 6 bases to trimming and J lost 9 bases, with 15 bases between them. CDR1 is MNHEY, CDR2 SVGAGI, per germline. The CDR3 bases are TGTGCCAGCAGCCGATCGACAGAGTTTGAGCAGTTCTTC. Its protein is CASSRSTEFEQFF.

The gene calls are TRBV5-1 and TRBJ1-2; TRBD1 aligns across 12 bases. Looked up from germline, CDR1 is SGHRS and CDR2 is YFSETQ. Trimming removed 3 bases from V and 3 bases from J; junction bases left unmatched: 9. This CDR3 contains 17 residues. In DNA form, the CDR3 reads TGCGCCAGCAGCTCACCGGGACAGGGGGCAGAAGACTATGGCTACACCTTC. Translation gives CASSSPGQGAEDYGYTF. Using reference TRBV5-1 and TRBJ1-2 for the parts outside the CDR3, the full variable domain is KAGVTQTPRYLIKTRGQQVTLSCSPISGHRSVSWYQQTPGQGLQFLFEYFSETQRNKGNFPGRFSGRQFSNSRSEMNVSTLELGDSALYLCASSSPGQGAEDYGYTFGSGTRLTVV.

About this clone itself: One end of the junction does not line up with germline, which may come from a read error. J is TRBJ2-3 and V is TRBV7-2, with D uncertain. Germline V CDR1 and CDR2: SGHTA, FQGNSA. This CDR3 comprises 14 residues. The CDR3 loop reads CSVRKTSGTDTQYF. For the CDR3, the DNA is TGCTCCGTGCGGAAGACCAGTGGCACAGATACGCAGTATTTT. The full variable domain, completed using reference TRBV7-2 and TRBJ2-3, is GAGVSQSPSNKVTEKGKDVELRCDPISGHTALYWYRQSLGQGLEFLIYFQGNSAPDKSGLPSDRFSAERTGGSVSTLTIQRTQQEDSAVYLCSVRKTSGTDTQYFGPGTRLTVL.

In its sample, this clone was seen once. The gene calls are TRBV9 and TRBJ2-1, with 12 bases fitting TRBD2. The CDR3 contains 16 residues. Trimming cost V 3 bases and J 5 bases; bases outside gene matches: 6. Germline lookup yields CDR1 SGDLS and CDR2 YYNGEE. This CDR3 is CASSATSGGRDNEQFF. The DNA of the CDR3 is TGTGCCAGCAGCGCGACTAGCGGGGGAAGGGACAATGAGCAGTTCTTC.

The gene calls are TRBV30 and TRBJ1-5; no definite D call. Germline V lookup: CDR1 GTSNPN, CDR2 SVGIG (reference sequence). Trimming removed 0 bases at V and 4 bases at J, with 7 bases between. The CDR3 covers 13 residues. CDR3 nucleotide sequence: TGTGCCTGGAGTGTTGGCGGGAATCAGCCCCAGCATTTT. Translated, it gives CAWSVGGNQPQHF.

CDR3 DNA sequence: TGCGCCAGCAGTACGGGACACGCACCCACAGATACGCAGTATTTT. Its translation: CASSTGHAPTDTQYF. The chain has TRBV10-2 and TRBJ2-3; possibly TRBD1 for D (6 bases). This CDR3 has 15 amino acids. Deletions cut 5 bases from V and 2 bases from J, with 14 bases between. Germline V gene sequence: CDR1 WSHSY, CDR2 SAAADI.

The chain carries TRBV9 and TRBJ1-5, with TRBD1 matching 7 bases. Germline V gene data show CDR1 as SGDLS and CDR2 as YYNGEE. The CDR3 sequence is 14 residues long. V lost 8 bases, J lost 2 bases, and 7 bases stayed unmatched. The CDR3 nucleotides are TGTGCCAGTACAGGGGAAGGGGGCAATCAGCCCCAGCATTTT. It specifies CASTGEGGNQPQHF.

This clone was detected only once. This sample includes further DNA sequences coding for the same CDR3. The chain is built from TRBV7-2 and TRBJ1-4; D might be TRBD1 (5 bases). With 1 base removed from V and 7 bases from J, the gap between germline ends came to 19 bases. The germline gives CDR1 SGHTA, CDR2 FQGNSA. CDR3 length: 17 amino acids. The CDR3 reads CASSLEVGRALGEKLFF. In DNA form, the CDR3 reads TGTGCCAGCAGCTTAGAAGTCGGCAGGGCTTTAGGTGAAAAACTGTTTTTT.

This clone is a singleton in its sample. The gene calls are TRBV5-8 and TRBJ2-6; possibly TRBD2 for D (5 bases). V lost 0 bases and J lost 0, with 10 bases in between. This CDR3 is 17 amino acids long. Looked up from germline, CDR1 is SGHTS and CDR2 is YDEGEE. CDR3 sequence (DNA): TGTGCCAGCAGCTTGGATGCGAGGGCCTCTGGGGCCAACGTCCTGACTTTC. This sequence encodes CASSLDARASGANVLTF.

This clone was recorded once. The V gene is TRBV15, the J gene TRBJ2-2; D is possibly TRBD2 (5 bases). Trimming took off 0 bases at V and 4 bases at J, with 15 bases between the two ends. This CDR3 contains 17 residues. Germline V CDR1 and CDR2: LNHNV, YYDKDF (reference sequence). This CDR3 reads CATSRDGEILGTGELFF. The CDR3 DNA reads as TGTGCCACCAGCAGAGATGGGGAGATACTTGGCACCGGGGAGCTGTTTTTT.

The rearrangement links TRBV7-8 to TRBJ2-1; TRBD1 might be the D (7 bases). Germline V gene sequence: CDR1 SGHVS, CDR2 FQNEAQ. CDR3 length: 15 amino acids. The V gene lost 4 bases and the J gene lost 4 bases, with 14 bases spanning the gap. The CDR3 region has the DNA TGTGCCAGCAGCTCCCAGGGGGGACAGTACAATGAGCAGTTCTTC. Translating it yields CASSSQGGQYNEQFF.

J is TRBJ2-3 and V is TRBV6-4, with 7 bases that match TRBD1. The trim removed 6 bases at V and 5 bases at J, leaving 8 bases unmatched. Germline CDR1 MRHNA, CDR2 SNTAGT. This CDR3 has 14 amino acids. CDR3 protein: CASRKDRYEDTQYF. In DNA form, the CDR3 reads TGTGCCAGCAGAAAGGACAGGTATGAAGATACGCAGTATTTT.

This chain uses TRBV2 with TRBJ1-5, with 9 bases identical to TRBD1. The CDR3 has 15 amino acids. V trimming: 6 bases; J trimming: 6 bases; junction bases outside the gene matches: 9. Germline V gene lookup returns CDR1 SNHLY and CDR2 FYNNEI. Written as DNA, the CDR3 is TGTGCCAGCAGCGTAGGACAGGGGTTCGCTCAGCCCCAGCATTTT. Protein product: CASSVGQGFAQPQHF.

This clone was found a few times. V is TRBV18 and J is TRBJ1-3, with D unclear. Germline lookup yields CDR1 KGHSH and CDR2 LQKENI. The CDR3 loop spans 18 amino acids. Deletions cut 5 bases from V and 4 bases from J, with 24 bases between. This chain's CDR3 is CASSKTAGTAAAGNTIYF. The CDR3 coding sequence is TGTGCCAGCTCAAAAACCGCGGGCACTGCCGCCGCCGGAAACACCATATATTTT.

This chain links TRBV13 with TRBJ2-5; 8 nucleotides agree with TRBD1. The germline gives CDR1 PRHDT, CDR2 FYEKMQ (reference sequence). The length of the CDR3 is 15 residues. The ends lost 5 bases at V and 0 bases at J; junction bases unmatched: 5. The CDR3 DNA reads as TGTGCCAGCAGCACCCGGACAGGGAACCAAGAGACCCAGTACTTC. This sequence encodes CASSTRTGNQETQYF.

The rearrangement uses TRBV18 and TRBJ2-7; 9 bases line up with TRBD2. The germline V gene encodes CDR1 KGHSH and CDR2 LQKENI. The CDR3 is made up of 15 amino acids. Losses at the gene ends were 2 bases for V and 2 bases for J; bases not matched to a gene: 4. CDR3 protein: CASSPEAGGAYEQYF. CDR3 DNA: TGTGCCAGCTCACCAGAAGCGGGGGGCGCCTACGAGCAGTACTTC.

This clone has only one observation. The rearrangement links TRBV6-5 to TRBJ2-7; 7 bases are a match to TRBD1. J gave up 6 bases and V 6 bases, and 11 bases lay outside the gene matches. The CDR3 is 14 residues long. CDR1 MNHEY and CDR2 SVGAGI come from the germline V gene. CDR3 sequence reads: CASRRDRVAPEQYF. The CDR3 coding sequence is TGTGCCAGCAGGCGTGACAGGGTCGCGCCCGAGCAGTACTTC.

This sequence joins TRBV27 and TRBJ1-1, with TRBD1 identical over 7 bases. The germline V gene has CDR1 MNHEY and CDR2 SMNVEV (reference sequence). J lost 10 bases, V lost 3 bases, and 5 bases had no gene match. The CDR3 totals 12 residues. The CDR3 loop is CASSFRTGIAFF. DNA for the CDR3: TGTGCCAGCAGTTTCCGGACAGGTATAGCTTTCTTT.

CDR3 DNA sequence: TGTGCCAGCAGCTTGTCTGAGTCAGATACGCAGTATTTT. Amino acid sequence: CASSLSESDTQYF. This sequence joins TRBV5-6 and TRBJ2-3; D not resolved. Between the trimmed V and J ends, which lost 1 base and 4 bases, there was a span of 7 bases. The CDR3 runs to 13 residues. Looked up from germline, CDR1 is SGHDT and CDR2 is YYEEEE.

J is TRBJ1-6 and V is TRBV14; possibly TRBD1 for D (5 bases). V lost 0 bases, J lost 9 bases, and 12 bases lay in between. The CDR3 covers 15 residues. In germline, CDR1 is SGHDN, CDR2 FVKESK. Here the CDR3 reads CASSQERDRGSPLHF. In nucleotides, the CDR3 is TGTGCCAGCAGCCAAGAAAGAGACAGAGGTTCACCCCTCCACTTT. Full variable domain (outside the CDR3, taken from reference TRBV14 and TRBJ1-6): EAGVTQFPSHSVIEKGQTVTLRCDPISGHDNLYWYRRVMGKEIKFLLHFVKESKQDESGMPNNRFLAERTGGTYSTLKVQPAELEDSGVYFCASSQERDRGSPLHFGNGTRLTVT.